This TCR beta chain was obtained from a study of cytomegalovirus exposure and HLA in healthy donors. Amplification used 60 Vbeta primers and 13 Jbeta primers. In the source study's methods: Among the unique TCR beta chains that a later analysis counted, about 81 million in all, about 10 million were shared. Measured with immunoSEQ multiplex PCR; TCRdb has only the in-frame clones, and not every one. V, J and clone size were drawn from that table, and D and trimming were deduced from the DNA. This sample lists more than 95,000 clones; its ten largest clones have 3.5%. To note about this clone: Its antigen is not identified.

Whole-study findings and limits: Exclusion as indistinguishable affected some V segments, including TRBV6-2 and TRBV6-3. Specific recognition of CMV antigens was confirmed in vitro for a few chains (all CMV-associated).

The CDR3 runs 15 residues. The germline V and J ends were trimmed by 3 bases and 0 bases, with 6 bases remaining between them. CDR1 and CDR2 from the germline V gene are SGHTA and FQGNSA. The rearrangement joins TRBV7-2 to TRBJ2-6, with D unclear. Sequencing was carried out using PBMCs. The receptor comes from a man aged 40-49 years in good health and CMV-seronegative. CDR3: CASSLSRSGANVLTF. The DNA of the CDR3 is TGTGCCAGCAGCTTGTCTCGCTCTGGGGCCAACGTCCTGACTTTC.